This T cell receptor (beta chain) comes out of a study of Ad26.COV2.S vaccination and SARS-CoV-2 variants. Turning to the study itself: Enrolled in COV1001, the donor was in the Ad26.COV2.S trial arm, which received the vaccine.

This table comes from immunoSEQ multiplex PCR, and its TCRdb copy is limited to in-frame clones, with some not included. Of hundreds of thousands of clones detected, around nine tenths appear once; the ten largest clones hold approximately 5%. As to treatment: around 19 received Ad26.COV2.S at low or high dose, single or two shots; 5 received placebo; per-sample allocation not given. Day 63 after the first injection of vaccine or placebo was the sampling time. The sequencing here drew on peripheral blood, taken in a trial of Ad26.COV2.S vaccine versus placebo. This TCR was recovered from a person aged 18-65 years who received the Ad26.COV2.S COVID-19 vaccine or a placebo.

The CDR3 DNA sequence: TGTGCCTGGAGTGCAGGGACAGGCGGTCAGCCCCAGCATTTT. It specifies CAWSAGTGGQPQHF. This sequence joins TRBV30 and TRBJ1-5, with 8 bases fitting TRBD1. Germline V gene sequence: CDR1 GTSNPN, CDR2 SVGIG (reference sequence). J lost 6 bases, V lost 1 base, and 5 bases had no gene match. The CDR3 spans 14 residues.